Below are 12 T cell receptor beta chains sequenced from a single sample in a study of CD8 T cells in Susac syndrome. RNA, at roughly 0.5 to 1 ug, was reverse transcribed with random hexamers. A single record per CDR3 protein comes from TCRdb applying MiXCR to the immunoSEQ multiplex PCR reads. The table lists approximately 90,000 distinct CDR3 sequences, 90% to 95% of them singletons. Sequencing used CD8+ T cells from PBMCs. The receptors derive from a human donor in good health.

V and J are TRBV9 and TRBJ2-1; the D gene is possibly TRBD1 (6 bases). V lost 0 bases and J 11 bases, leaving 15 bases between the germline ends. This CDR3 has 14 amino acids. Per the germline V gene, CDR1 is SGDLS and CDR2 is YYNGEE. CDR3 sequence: CASSVGDNPGQQFF. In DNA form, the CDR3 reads TGTGCCAGCAGCGTAGGGGACAACCCGGGGCAGCAGTTCTTC.

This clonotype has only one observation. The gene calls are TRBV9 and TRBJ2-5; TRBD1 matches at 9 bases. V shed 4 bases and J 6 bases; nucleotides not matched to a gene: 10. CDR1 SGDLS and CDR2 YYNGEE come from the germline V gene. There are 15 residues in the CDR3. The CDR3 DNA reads TGTGCCAGCAGCTCGACAGGGGGGGTCCGAAAGACCCAGTACTTC. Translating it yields CASSSTGGVRKTQYF. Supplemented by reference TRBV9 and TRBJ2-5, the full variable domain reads DSGVTQTPKHLITATGQRVTLRCSPRSGDLSVYWYQQSLDQGLQFLIQYYNGEERAKGNILERFSAQQFPDLHSELNLSSLELGDSALYFCASSSTGGVRKTQYFGPGTRLLVL.

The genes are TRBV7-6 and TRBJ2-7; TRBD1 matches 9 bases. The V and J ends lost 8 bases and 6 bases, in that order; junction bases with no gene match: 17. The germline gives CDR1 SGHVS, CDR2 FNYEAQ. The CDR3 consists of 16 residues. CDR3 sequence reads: CASGQKPGQGASEQYF. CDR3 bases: TGTGCCAGCGGCCAAAAACCGGGACAGGGAGCCAGCGAGCAGTACTTC.

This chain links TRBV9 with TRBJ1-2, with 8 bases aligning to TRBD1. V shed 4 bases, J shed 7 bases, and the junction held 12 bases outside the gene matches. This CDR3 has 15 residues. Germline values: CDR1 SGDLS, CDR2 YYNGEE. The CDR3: CASSFSGTGYSGYTF. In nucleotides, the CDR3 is TGTGCCAGCAGCTTTTCCGGGACAGGATATAGTGGCTACACCTTC.

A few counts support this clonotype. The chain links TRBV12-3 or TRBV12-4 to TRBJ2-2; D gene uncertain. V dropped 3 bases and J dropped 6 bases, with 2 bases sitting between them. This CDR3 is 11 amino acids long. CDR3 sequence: CASSFPGELFF. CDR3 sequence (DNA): TGTGCCAGCAGTTTCCCCGGGGAGCTGTTTTTT.

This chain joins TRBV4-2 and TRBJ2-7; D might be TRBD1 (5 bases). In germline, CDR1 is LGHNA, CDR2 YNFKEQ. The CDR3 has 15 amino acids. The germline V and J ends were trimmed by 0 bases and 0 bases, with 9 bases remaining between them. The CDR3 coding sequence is TGTGCCAGCAGCCAAGATAAGGGGTTCTCCTACGAGCAGTACTTC. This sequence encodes CASSQDKGFSYEQYF.

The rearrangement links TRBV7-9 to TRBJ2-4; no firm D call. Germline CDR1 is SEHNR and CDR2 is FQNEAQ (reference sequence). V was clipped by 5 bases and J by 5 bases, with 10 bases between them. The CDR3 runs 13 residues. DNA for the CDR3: TGTGCCAGCAGCCCTCGTGGGGAAAACATTCAGTACTTC. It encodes CASSPRGENIQYF.

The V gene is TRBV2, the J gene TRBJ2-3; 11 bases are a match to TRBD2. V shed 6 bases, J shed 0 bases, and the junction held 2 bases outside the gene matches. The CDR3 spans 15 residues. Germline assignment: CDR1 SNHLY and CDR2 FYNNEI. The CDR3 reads CASRPSGGSTDTQYF. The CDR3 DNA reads TGTGCCAGCAGGCCTAGCGGGGGGAGCACAGATACGCAGTATTTT.

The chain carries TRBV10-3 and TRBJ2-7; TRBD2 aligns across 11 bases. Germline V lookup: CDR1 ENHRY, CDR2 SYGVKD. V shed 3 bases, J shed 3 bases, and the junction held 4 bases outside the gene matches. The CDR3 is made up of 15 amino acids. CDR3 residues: CAISDPGTSGYEQYF. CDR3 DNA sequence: TGTGCCATCAGTGACCCCGGGACTAGCGGCTACGAGCAGTACTTC.

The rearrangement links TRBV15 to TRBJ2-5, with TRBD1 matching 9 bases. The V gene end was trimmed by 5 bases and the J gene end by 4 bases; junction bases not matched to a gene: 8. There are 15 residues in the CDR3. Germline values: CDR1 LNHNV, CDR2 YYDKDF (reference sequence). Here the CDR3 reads CATSGGTGSGETQYF. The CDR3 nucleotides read TGTGCCACCAGCGGGGGGACAGGGAGCGGAGAGACCCAGTACTTC.

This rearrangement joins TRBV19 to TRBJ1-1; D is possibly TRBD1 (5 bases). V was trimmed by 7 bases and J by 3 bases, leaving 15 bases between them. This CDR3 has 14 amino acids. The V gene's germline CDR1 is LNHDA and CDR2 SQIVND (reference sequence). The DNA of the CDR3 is TGTGCCAGTACCATCCGTGACAGATACACTGAAGCTTTCTTT. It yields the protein CASTIRDRYTEAFF.

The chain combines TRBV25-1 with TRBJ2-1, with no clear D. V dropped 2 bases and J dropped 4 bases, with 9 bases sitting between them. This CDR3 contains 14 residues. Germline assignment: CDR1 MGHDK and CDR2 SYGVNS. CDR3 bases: TGTGCCAGCAGTGAACTGCCGGAATACAATGAGCAGTTCTTC. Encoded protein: CASSELPEYNEQFF.